Below, 5 T cell receptor beta chains from the same sample are listed, as sequenced in a study of T cell repertoires in cytomegalovirus infection. These receptors have no known antigen. TCRdb independently ran MiXCR on the reads; one entry per CDR3 protein. The sample consists of 95,000 to 150,000 distinct CDR3 sequences, more than 25% of them appearing once. The sequencing here drew on CD8+ T cells from cultured PBMCs, taken from culture after CMV antigen stimulation. The source is a human donor in good health (CMV status not recorded). Some clones in this sample may be carry-over from other donors' samples.

This clonotype was recorded at least ten times. The chain couples TRBV6-2 or TRBV6-3 to TRBJ1-2; D is possibly TRBD1 (6 bases). CDR3 size: 14 residues. V was pared by 2 bases and J by 4 bases, with 11 bases between. The germline V gene encodes CDR1 MNHEY and CDR2 SVGEGT. The CDR3 DNA sequence: TGTGCCAGCAGTTACAAGGGGGACGTCTATGGCTACACCTTC. The encoded protein is CASSYKGDVYGYTF.

This chain links TRBV7-9 with TRBJ1-2; perhaps TRBD1 as D (6 bases). V shed 5 bases and J shed 6 bases, with 22 bases lying between them. Germline assignment: CDR1 SEHNR and CDR2 FQNEAQ (reference sequence). CDR3 length equals 16 residues. The CDR3 bases are TGTGCCAGCAGCGCCGCAGGGGTGGATCGCTTGGATGGCTACACCTTC. It codes for CASSAAGVDRLDGYTF.

The chain links TRBV5-6 to TRBJ2-1; TRBD2 matches 8 bases. The V and J ends lost 3 bases and 4 bases, in that order; junction bases with no gene match: 6. The CDR3 runs to 15 residues. Germline V gives CDR1 SGHDT, CDR2 YYEEEE. For the CDR3, the DNA is TGTGCCAGCAGCTCGGGGGGGGCCTATTACAATGAGCAGTTCTTC. It is translated as CASSSGGAYYNEQFF. The variable domain in full, with the rest retrieved from reference TRBV5-6 and TRBJ2-1, is DAGVTQSPTHLIKTRGQQVTLRCSPKSGHDTVSWYQQALGQGPQFIFQYYEEEERQRGNFPDRFSGHQFPNYSSELNVNALLLGDSALYLCASSSGGAYYNEQFFGPGTRLTVL.

V is TRBV5-4 and J is TRBJ2-2, with 8 nucleotides matching TRBD2. The CDR3 covers 15 residues. J lost 3 bases, V lost 0 bases, and 1 base had no gene match. Germline CDR1 reads SGHNT; CDR2 reads YYREEE (reference sequence). The DNA of the CDR3 is TGTGCCAGCAGCTTGGTAGCGGGGTACACCGGGGAGCTGTTTTTT. It yields the protein CASSLVAGYTGELFF.

Many counts were recorded for this clonotype. The rearrangement links TRBV7-9 to TRBJ2-5; the D gene is possibly TRBD2 (6 bases). The CDR3 is made up of 16 amino acids. Per the germline V gene, CDR1 is SEHNR and CDR2 is FQNEAQ (reference sequence). V lost 3 bases and J lost 1, with 15 bases in between. CDR3 in amino acids: CASSLVILAAQETQYF. In DNA form, the CDR3 reads TGTGCCAGCAGCTTGGTGATACTAGCAGCCCAAGAGACCCAGTACTTC.